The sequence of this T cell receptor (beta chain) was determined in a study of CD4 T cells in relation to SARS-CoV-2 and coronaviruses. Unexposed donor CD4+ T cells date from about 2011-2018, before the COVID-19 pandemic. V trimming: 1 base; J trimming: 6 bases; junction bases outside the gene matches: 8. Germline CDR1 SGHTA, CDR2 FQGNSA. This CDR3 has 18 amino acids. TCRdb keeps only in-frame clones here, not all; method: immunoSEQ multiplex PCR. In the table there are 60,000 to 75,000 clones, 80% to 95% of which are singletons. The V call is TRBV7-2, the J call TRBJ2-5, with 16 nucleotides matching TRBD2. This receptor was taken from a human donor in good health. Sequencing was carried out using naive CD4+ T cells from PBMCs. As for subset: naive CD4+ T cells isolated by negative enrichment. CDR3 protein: CASSLVGTSGGAVKTQYF. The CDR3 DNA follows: TGTGCCAGCAGCTTAGTTGGGACTAGCGGGGGGGCCGTAAAGACCCAGTACTTC.